This T cell receptor (beta chain) was obtained from a study of blood T cell repertoires in COVID-19. Clones were sequenced by immunoSEQ multiplex PCR, and TCRdb holds only the in-frame ones, with some missing. Seen here are around 200,000 clones, about four fifths observed once, and the top ten hold more than 8%. The CDR3 has 16 residues. CDR1 is SGDLS, CDR2 YYNGEE, per germline. V lost 0 bases and J lost 3; bases outside the gene matches: 7. The gene calls are TRBV9 and TRBJ1-2; 8 nucleotides align to TRBD1. Sequences were obtained from peripheral blood. This TCR came from a woman in her fifties or sixties with acute or convalescent COVID-19. The CDR3 protein is CASSVDVRDRHYGYTF. Here the CDR3 DNA reads TGTGCCAGCAGCGTAGATGTAAGGGACAGGCACTATGGCTACACCTTC.